The clone carrying this T cell receptor beta chain was counted only a few times. Its matching antigen is unknown. The data originate from a study of blood T cells in healthy people across ages. General study findings and limits: A strong correlation was seen between TCR beta diversity and naive T cell percentage. Roughly linear age-related decline in beta diversity appeared, significant by age approximately 41.

Sample-barcoded 5' priming and a J-beta primer mix drove a second PCR of 7 to 11 cycles. TCRdb reprocessed the 5' RACE reads with MiXCR, giving one entry per CDR3 protein. The sample carries about 1 million distinct CDR3 sequences, under 45% recorded once. Germline CDR1 is SGDLS and CDR2 is YYNGEE. The CDR3 length is 14 residues. The ends were cut back, 6 bases at V and 3 bases at J, with 13 bases in the middle. The total RNA that was extracted per sample amounted to at least 6 micrograms. The receptor was derived from a woman in her fifties or sixties in good health. The chain is built from TRBV9 and TRBJ2-1; D may match TRBD1 or TRBD2 (5 bases each). Sequencing input: blood. The chain's CDR3 is CASTSGTDYNEQFF. For the CDR3, the DNA is TGTGCCAGCACCTCCGGGACCGACTACAATGAGCAGTTCTTC.